Sequencing of this T cell receptor beta chain was carried out in a study of response to subunit inactivated influenza vaccine. Worth noting for this clonotype: Its antigen is still unknown.

TCRdb ran MiXCR on the RT-PCR reads and lists one entry per CDR3 protein. The repertoire holds approximately 520,000 distinct CDR3 sequences, with roughly 25% as singletons. Findings and limits, study-wide: Authors suggested each seasonal flu vaccination may recruit only limited numbers of new T cells.

The CDR3 totals 16 residues. Trimming pared 0 bases from V and 5 bases from J, leaving 13 bases between. CDR1 is MNHEY, CDR2 SVGAGI, per germline. The rearrangement uses TRBV6-5 and TRBJ2-2; D remains unclear. The sample here was CD4+ T cells sorted from PBMCs, taken 4 to 6 days after vaccination. This receptor was obtained from a man aged 45-65 years who received an inactivated influenza vaccine. CDR3 nucleotides: TGTGCCAGCAGTTACTCGGGGAACTCTCGGACCGGGGAGCTGTTTTTT. Translating gives CASSYSGNSRTGELFF.